Listed here are 27 T cell receptor beta chains from one sample, sequenced in a study of Graves' ophthalmopathy and Graves' hyperthyroidism. Investigators amplified TCR beta CDR3 regions from RNA transcripts. An initial RT-PCR round employing HTBI primers preceded a second-round multiplex PCR. One entry per CDR3 protein, called by TCRdb with MiXCR from the multiplex PCR reads. The sample contains hundreds of thousands of distinct CDR3 sequences, roughly two fifths of which appear only once. Sequencing was carried out using peripheral blood. The receptors shown here come from an adult man with Graves' ophthalmopathy.

This clonotype was observed a handful of times. At one end, the junction sequence differs from germline, possibly due to a read error. The chain joins TRBV24-1 to TRBJ2-2; 10 nucleotides align to TRBD1. CDR3 length: 16 amino acids. CDR1 and CDR2 (germline): KGHDR, SFDVKD. The chain's CDR3 is CASSDGTGENTGELFF. The CDR3 DNA is TGTGCCAGCAGTGACGGGACAGGGGAGAACACCGGGGAGCTGTTTTTT.

This sequence joins TRBV25-1 and TRBJ2-2; 7 bases map to TRBD2. The junction had 14 bases not matched to a gene; V was cut back by 9 bases and J by 7 bases. Germline assignment: CDR1 MGHDK and CDR2 SYGVNS. The CDR3 extends over 15 amino acids. CDR3 protein: CASSIDDGGSGELFF. The DNA for the CDR3 is TGTGCCAGTAGTATCGACGACGGGGGGAGCGGGGAGCTGTTTTTT.

This clonotype turned up a few times. The chain carries TRBV2 and TRBJ1-5; tentative D call: TRBD1 (6 bases). V was pared by 6 bases and J by 6 bases, with 15 bases between. This CDR3 has 14 residues. The germline CDR1 and CDR2 sequences are SNHLY and FYNNEI. CDR3 sequence reads: CASRDIQGAQPQHF. CDR3 DNA: TGTGCCAGCAGAGACATACAGGGCGCTCAGCCCCAGCATTTT. Complete variable domain (other parts from reference TRBV2 and TRBJ1-5): EPEVTQTPSHQVTQMGQEVILRCVPISNHLYFYWYRQILGQKVEFLVSFYNNEISEKSEIFDDQFSVERPDGSNFTLKIRSTKLEDSAMYFCASRDIQGAQPQHFGDGTRLSIL.

This clonotype has a count of ten or more. The chain recombines TRBV7-6 with TRBJ2-7; D remains unclear. The CDR3 extends over 11 amino acids. CDR1 SGHVS and CDR2 FNYEAQ come from the germline V gene. V lost 3 bases and J lost 5, with 5 bases in between. This CDR3 reads CASSLQDEQYF. The CDR3 DNA sequence: TGTGCCAGCAGCTTGCAGGACGAGCAGTACTTC. The full variable domain, in which reference TRBV7-6 and TRBJ2-7 provide the parts outside the CDR3, is GAGVSQSPRYKVTKRGQDVALRCDPISGHVSLYWYRQALGQGPEFLTYFNYEAQQDKSGLPNDRFSAERPEGSISTLTIQRTEQRDSAMYRCASSLQDEQYFGPGTRLTVT.

The chain combines TRBV7-2 with TRBJ1-2; D uncertain. Germline V gene lookup returns CDR1 SGHTA and CDR2 FQGNSA. V was clipped by 6 bases and J by 8 bases, with 13 bases between them. CDR3 size: 12 residues. DNA for the CDR3: TGTGCCAGCAGAGATCGGAGGGTCGGCTACACCTTC. Residues: CASRDRRVGYTF.

The sample holds many counts of this clonotype. V is TRBV14 and J is TRBJ1-2, with D perhaps TRBD1 (6 bases). The CDR3 is 14 amino acids. Trimming pared 0 bases from V and 8 bases from J, leaving 13 bases between. Germline lookup yields CDR1 SGHDN and CDR2 FVKESK. The CDR3 sequence is CASSQDSGARGYTF. DNA for the CDR3: TGTGCCAGCAGCCAAGATTCGGGGGCGCGGGGCTACACCTTC. The whole variable domain, remainder taken from reference TRBV14 and TRBJ1-2, is EAGVTQFPSHSVIEKGQTVTLRCDPISGHDNLYWYRRVMGKEIKFLLHFVKESKQDESGMPNNRFLAERTGGTYSTLKVQPAELEDSGVYFCASSQDSGARGYTFGSGTRLTVV.

In its sample, this clonotype was seen a few times. The gene calls are TRBV28 and TRBJ2-5, with no clear D. The CDR3 covers 13 residues. Germline V CDR1 and CDR2: MDHEN, SYDVKM. Trimming pared 5 bases from V and 5 bases from J, leaving 12 bases between. The CDR3 DNA follows: TGTGCCAGCAGTACACCCCTCCGCGAGACCCAGTACTTC. The encoded protein is CASSTPLRETQYF.

As to this clonotype: One junction end disagrees with the germline gene, perhaps due to a read error. The V and J genes are TRBV7-9 and TRBJ2-5, with a possible D match to TRBD1 (5 bases). Germline V lookup: CDR1 SEHNR, CDR2 FQNEAQ (reference sequence). CDR3 length: 14 amino acids. CDR3 sequence reads: CASSFFRAQEIQYF. For the CDR3, the DNA is TGTGCCAGCAGCTTTTTCAGGGCCCAAGAGATCCAGTACTTC.

This chain connects TRBV29-1 to TRBJ2-2, with 8 bases fitting TRBD1. The CDR3 sequence is 15 residues long. V dropped 3 bases and J dropped 8; count of bases not matched to a gene: 11. The germline V gene encodes CDR1 SQVTM and CDR2 ANQGSEA. CDR3: CSVERSGGNSGELFF. CDR3 in DNA: TGCAGCGTTGAGAGGTCAGGGGGCAACTCTGGGGAGCTGTTTTTT.

Concerning this clonotype: The junction differs from germline at one of its ends, possibly a read error. The chain carries TRBV10-2 and TRBJ1-4; D uncertain. The CDR3 loop spans 15 amino acids. Germline CDR1 WSHSY, CDR2 SAAADI. DNA for the CDR3: TGTGCCAGCACCATTCTTAGCGATTACAATGAAAAACTGTTTTTT. Translation gives CASTILSDYNEKLFF.

The chain recombines TRBV2 with TRBJ2-7; D perhaps matches TRBD1 (5 bases). The CDR3 sequence is 15 residues long. Germline lookup yields CDR1 SNHLY and CDR2 FYNNEI. Trimming removed 2 bases from V and 0 bases from J, with 11 bases in between. As DNA, the CDR3 is TGTGCCAGCAGTGAAAATCCAGGGCACTCCTACGAGCAGTACTTC. It specifies CASSENPGHSYEQYF.

This clonotype was picked up many times. This chain uses TRBV5-1 with TRBJ1-6; D is ambiguous. V was shortened by 0 bases and J by 5 bases, with 9 bases between the two germline ends. This CDR3 region has 15 residues. Germline V gene sequence: CDR1 SGHRS, CDR2 YFSETQ. As DNA, the CDR3 is TGCGCCAGCAGCTTGGATCGCCGGGATAATTCACCCCTCCACTTT. The encoded protein is CASSLDRRDNSPLHF.

The rearrangement uses TRBV9 and TRBJ2-7; D unresolved. This CDR3 has 13 residues. Germline CDR1 and CDR2: SGDLS and YYNGEE. The V end was cut by 6 bases, the J end by 1 base, with 11 bases between. CDR3 nucleotides: TGTGCCAGCATCCGAGACATTTCCTACGAGCAGTACTTC. It codes for CASIRDISYEQYF.

For this clonotype: One junction end disagrees with the germline gene, perhaps due to a read error. The chain couples TRBV10-1 to TRBJ2-6; D is unclear. There are 13 residues in the CDR3. From germline, CDR1 is WNHNN and CDR2 SYGVQD (reference sequence). CDR3 bases: TGCGCCAGCAGTGAGTCTGGGGACAACGTCCTGACTTTC. It translates to CASSESGDNVLTF.

This clonotype was seen repeatedly, ten times or more. As DNA, the CDR3 is TGTGCCATCAGTGAACCGGGAGAGCTCAGCTCTGGGGCCAACGTCCTGACTTTC. Its translation: CAISEPGELSSGANVLTF. The V gene is TRBV10-3, the J gene TRBJ2-6; possibly TRBD2 for D (6 bases). V lost 3 bases and J 0 bases, leaving 15 bases between the germline ends. In germline, CDR1 is ENHRY, CDR2 SYGVKD. CDR3 length equals 18 residues.

In regard to this clonotype: One junction end does not reproduce the germline sequence, and a read error may be involved. This chain links TRBV15 with TRBJ1-3; D gene uncertain. CDR3 length equals 17 residues. Germline V lookup: CDR1 LNHNV, CDR2 YYDKDF (reference sequence). CDR3 coding DNA: TGTGTCACCAGCAGAGATAGAGGCGGATACTCTGGAAACACCATATATTTT. Protein product: CVTSRDRGGYSGNTIYF.

This clonotype was seen repeatedly, ten times or more. The rearrangement joins TRBV6-1 to TRBJ1-4; the D is unclear. This CDR3 comprises 13 residues. The germline CDR1 and CDR2 sequences are MNHNS and SASEGT. V lost 6 bases and J 8 bases, leaving 13 bases between the germline ends. The CDR3 nucleotides read TGTGCCAGCAGCCACAGTGAGCAGGAAAAACTGTTTTTT. Translating it yields CASSHSEQEKLFF.

This chain joins TRBV5-1 and TRBJ2-7, with 9 bases identical to TRBD1. This CDR3 has 15 amino acids. V shed 4 bases and J 7 bases; nucleotides not matched to a gene: 12. Germline V gene data show CDR1 as SGHRS and CDR2 as YFSETQ. The CDR3 DNA reads TGCGCCAGCAGCAACAGGGGGCAAGGCACCGGGGAGCAGTACTTC. It yields the protein CASSNRGQGTGEQYF.

The chain couples TRBV11-2 to TRBJ2-7; 8 bases line up with TRBD2. From germline, CDR1 is SGHAT and CDR2 FQNNGV. The CDR3 consists of 11 residues. The V and J ends lost 11 bases and 3 bases, in that order; junction bases with no gene match: 3. CDR3 in amino acids: CASAGGYEQYF. Here the CDR3 DNA reads TGTGCCTCCGCGGGGGGCTACGAGCAGTACTTC.

The J gene is TRBJ2-5, the V gene TRBV9; 7 positions match TRBD1. Germline-derived CDR1 and CDR2 are SGDLS and YYNGEE. The CDR3 consists of 16 residues. After removal of 5 bases from V and 5 bases from J, the junction contained 15 bases not matched to a gene. CDR3 sequence: CASSLPETGTRETQYF. The CDR3 DNA is TGTGCCAGCAGTTTACCCGAGACAGGGACGAGGGAGACCCAGTACTTC.

This clonotype showed up many times. This CDR3 reads CSASLTDNSPLHF. CDR3 DNA sequence: TGCAGTGCTAGTTTGACCGATAATTCACCCCTCCACTTT. The rearrangement joins TRBV20-1 to TRBJ1-6; D call uncertain. V was trimmed by 3 bases and J by 5 bases, leaving 8 bases between them. Germline CDR1 DFQATT, CDR2 SNEGSKA (reference sequence). CDR3 size: 13 residues.

This clonotype was picked up a small number of times. The V and J genes are TRBV7-9 and TRBJ2-5, with TRBD2 matching over 9 bases. CDR1 is SEHNR and CDR2 is FQNEAQ in the germline V gene (reference sequence). This CDR3 has 14 residues. The CDR3 DNA is TGTGCTAGCGACCACCTAGCGGGGCGCGAGACCCAGTACTTC. It encodes CASDHLAGRETQYF. The full variable domain, in which reference TRBV7-9 and TRBJ2-5 provide the parts outside the CDR3, is DTGVSQNPRHKITKRGQNVTFRCDPISEHNRLYWYRQTLGQGPEFLTYFQNEAQLEKSRLLSDRFSAERPKGSFSTLEIQRTEQGDSAMYLCASDHLAGRETQYFGPGTRLLVL.

In its sample, this clonotype was seen many times. This rearrangement joins TRBV25-1 to TRBJ1-2; TRBD1 is a possible D gene (6 bases). The germline gives CDR1 MGHDK, CDR2 SYGVNS. The CDR3 consists of 13 residues. Trimming removed 8 bases at V and 5 bases at J, with 15 bases between. The CDR3 protein is CASYGRGGYGYTF. CDR3 coding DNA: TGTGCCAGCTACGGCAGGGGAGGGTATGGCTACACCTTC.

This chain uses TRBV4-1 with TRBJ1-2; no definite D call. Germline CDR1 is MGHRA and CDR2 is YSYEKL. Trimming shortened V by 4 bases and J by 3 bases, and 15 bases separated the two germline ends. CDR3 length: 15 residues. The CDR3 region has the DNA TGCGCCAGCAGCCCTCTAGAGAGTAGGGACTATGGCTACACCTTC. Translation: CASSPLESRDYGYTF.

This clonotype showed up just a few times. The gene calls are TRBV25-1 and TRBJ2-6; unclear D gene. This CDR3 contains 18 residues. Between the trimmed V and J ends, which lost 4 bases and 0 bases, there was a span of 16 bases. Germline CDR1 reads MGHDK; CDR2 reads SYGVNS. The CDR3: CASSGPLGASSGANVLTF. The DNA for the CDR3 is TGTGCCAGCAGTGGGCCCTTGGGTGCCAGCTCTGGGGCCAACGTCCTGACTTTC. Using reference TRBV25-1 and TRBJ2-6 for the parts outside the CDR3, the full variable domain is EADIYQTPRYLVIGTGKKITLECSQTMGHDKMYWYQQDPGMELHLIHYSYGVNSTEKGDLSSESTVSRIRTEHFPLTLESARPSHTSQYLCASSGPLGASSGANVLTFGAGSRLTVL.

There are a few counts of this clonotype. V and J are TRBV20-1 and TRBJ1-2; tentatively, D is TRBD1 (6 bases). Germline lookup yields CDR1 DFQATT and CDR2 SNEGSKA (reference sequence). V lost 7 bases, J lost 6 bases, and 12 bases lay in between. The CDR3 loop spans 11 amino acids. CDR3 residues: CSGRRGDGYTF. CDR3 in DNA: TGCAGTGGTCGCAGGGGCGATGGCTACACCTTC.

CDR3 DNA: TGTGCCAGCAGAACCGGGACCATTTTCTCTGGGGCCAACGTCCTGACTTTC. It translates to CASRTGTIFSGANVLTF. The rearrangement links TRBV28 to TRBJ2-6; D assignment may be TRBD1 or TRBD2 (5 bases each). Between the trimmed V and J ends, which lost 6 bases and 0 bases, there was a span of 15 bases. This CDR3 region has 17 residues. The germline gives CDR1 MDHEN, CDR2 SYDVKM.